This T cell receptor beta chain emerged from a study of regulatory T cells in long-lasting Graves disease. About the study: Freshly diagnosed Graves' patients had used antithyroid drugs for under 3 months. Regarding the study as a whole: Preferential use of TRBV28, TRBJ1-2 and TRBJ2-5 was seen in persistent disease.

Stated time point: newly diagnosed GD, antithyroid drugs for less than 3 months. PBMC-derived RNA was used for the TCR library. Arm-PCR of CDR3 regions and iRepertoire HTBI primers were used to build TCR beta libraries. TCRdb analysed the multiplex PCR reads with MiXCR anew, one entry per CDR3 protein. The profile shows about 450,000 distinct CDR3 sequences, 14% of them singletons. This clonotype appeared many times. Its antigen is undetermined. This CDR3 contains 12 residues. The V gene's germline CDR1 is SGHVS and CDR2 FQNEAQ. V lost 3 bases and J 7 bases, leaving 9 bases between the germline ends. These data are also associated with another study on T cells in Graves' hyperthyroidism and ophthalmopathy.

The material sequenced was peripheral blood mononuclear cells (PBMCs), taken at new diagnosis, from a patient treated with antithyroid drugs. The chain employs TRBV7-8 and TRBJ1-1; D is perhaps TRBD1 (5 bases). This receptor was obtained from a woman aged 50 to 60 with Graves disease. The CDR3 DNA reads as TGTGCCAGCAGCTTCAGGGTAGATGAAGCTTTCTTT. As protein: CASSFRVDEAFF. The full variable domain, with the rest looked up from reference TRBV7-8 and TRBJ1-1, is GAGVSQSPRYKVAKRGQDVALRCDPISGHVSLFWYQQALGQGPEFLTYFQNEAQLDKSGLPSDRFFAERPEGSVSTLKIQRTQQEDSAVYLCASSFRVDEAFFGQGTRLTVV.